This passage covers 11 T cell receptor beta chains from one sample sequenced in a study of blood T cell repertoires in COVID-19. TCRdb keeps only in-frame clones here, not all; method: immunoSEQ multiplex PCR. This sample has fewer than 120,000 clones, with nearly 90% found just once. The source material was peripheral blood. These receptor sequences come from a human donor in a cohort sampled during active COVID-19.

V gene TRBV5-4 combines with J gene TRBJ2-2, with D tentatively TRBD2 (5 bases). Germline V lookup: CDR1 SGHNT, CDR2 YYREEE (reference sequence). The CDR3 spans 17 residues. The V end lost 0 bases, the J end lost 0 bases, and 12 bases lay between the germline ends. As DNA, the CDR3 is TGTGCCAGCAGCTTGGCCGGTGGCGGGCCGAACACCGGGGAGCTGTTTTTT. Translating it yields CASSLAGGGPNTGELFF.

The chain carries TRBV7-3 and TRBJ2-5; D might be TRBD2 (7 bases). The germline V gene has CDR1 SGHTA and CDR2 FQGTGA. The CDR3 length is 14 residues. V was clipped by 6 bases and J by 5 bases, with 16 bases between them. CDR3 residues: CASSSGGQGETQYF. DNA for the CDR3: TGTGCCAGCAGTTCGGGGGGCCAGGGTGAGACCCAGTACTTC.

The CDR3 loop is CASSDRGSTDTQYF. CDR3 nucleotide sequence: TGTGCCAGCAGTGACAGGGGGAGCACAGATACGCAGTATTTT. The chain is built from TRBV6-1 and TRBJ2-3; 7 bases align to TRBD1. CDR3 length: 14 amino acids. The germline CDR1 and CDR2 sequences are MNHNS and SASEGT. V lost 3 bases, J lost 0 bases, and 0 bases stayed unmatched.

This clone showed up just once. The rearrangement joins TRBV5-1 to TRBJ2-2; the match to TRBD1 covers 8 bases. V gave up 4 bases and J gave up 5 bases; unmatched junction bases: 7. This CDR3 comprises 15 residues. The germline V gene has CDR1 SGHRS and CDR2 YFSETQ. CDR3 in amino acids: CASSGSGQATGELFF. In DNA, the CDR3 is TGCGCCAGCAGCGGGTCGGGACAGGCGACCGGGGAGCTGTTTTTT.

The chain links TRBV7-9 to TRBJ2-1; TRBD1 matches 10 bases. After removal of 1 base from V and 9 bases from J, the junction contained 9 bases not matched to a gene. Germline values: CDR1 SEHNR, CDR2 FQNEAQ (reference sequence). The CDR3 is 16 amino acids. The CDR3 protein is CASSLVGQGGGIEQFF. The CDR3 DNA sequence: TGTGCCAGCAGCTTAGTCGGACAGGGGGGAGGCATTGAGCAGTTCTTC.

The rearrangement uses TRBV6-5 and TRBJ1-3, with D perhaps TRBD1 (5 bases). V was cut by 3 bases and J by 1 base, with 10 bases left in between. Germline loops: CDR1 MNHEY, CDR2 SVGAGI. The CDR3 runs 15 residues. The DNA for the CDR3 is TGTGCCAGCAGTTATCGGGGGAATTCTGGAAACACCATATATTTT. It yields the protein CASSYRGNSGNTIYF.

The chain links TRBV5-4 to TRBJ2-7; 7 nucleotides line up with TRBD1. The CDR3 length is 14 residues. The germline CDR1 and CDR2 sequences are SGHNT and YYREEE (reference sequence). The junction had 5 bases not matched to a gene; V was cut back by 2 bases and J by 3 bases. The CDR3 reads CASSLGQAVYEQYF. CDR3 DNA sequence: TGTGCCAGCAGCTTAGGACAGGCCGTCTACGAGCAGTACTTC.

The genes are TRBV18 and TRBJ1-1; no reliable D call. The CDR3 is made up of 13 amino acids. CDR1 KGHSH and CDR2 LQKENI come from the germline V gene. The V and J ends lost 3 bases and 3 bases respectively, with 8 bases between them. CDR3 sequence reads: CASSPSGYTEAFF. The DNA of the CDR3 is TGTGCCAGCTCACCCTCAGGTTACACTGAAGCTTTCTTT.

V and J are TRBV5-1 and TRBJ1-3; D remains ambiguous. The V gene lost 4 bases and the J gene lost 0 bases, with 5 bases spanning the gap. This CDR3 is built from 13 residues. CDR1 is SGHRS, CDR2 YFSETQ, per germline. The CDR3 loop is CASSLFSGNTIYF. The CDR3 nucleotides read TGCGCCAGCAGCCTTTTCTCTGGAAACACCATATATTTT. Full variable domain (remainder filled in from reference TRBV5-1 and TRBJ1-3): KAGVTQTPRYLIKTRGQQVTLSCSPISGHRSVSWYQQTPGQGLQFLFEYFSETQRNKGNFPGRFSGRQFSNSRSEMNVSTLELGDSALYLCASSLFSGNTIYFGEGSWLTVV.

The CDR3 is CASSLQGQREAFF. CDR3 coding DNA: TGCGCCAGCAGCTTACAGGGTCAAAGGGAAGCTTTCTTT. The J gene is TRBJ1-1, the V gene TRBV5-1; D possibly corresponds to TRBD1 (6 bases). This CDR3 has 13 amino acids. Germline V gene data show CDR1 as SGHRS and CDR2 as YFSETQ. With 2 bases removed from V and 8 bases from J, the gap between germline ends came to 13 bases.

The chain has TRBV12-3 or TRBV12-4 and TRBJ1-5; 7 bases align to TRBD1. This CDR3 has 13 residues. With V trimmed by 5 bases and J by 5 bases, 3 bases remained unmatched. CDR3 sequence reads: CASSQDRDQPQHF. The CDR3 DNA is TGTGCCAGCAGTCAAGACAGGGATCAGCCCCAGCATTTT.